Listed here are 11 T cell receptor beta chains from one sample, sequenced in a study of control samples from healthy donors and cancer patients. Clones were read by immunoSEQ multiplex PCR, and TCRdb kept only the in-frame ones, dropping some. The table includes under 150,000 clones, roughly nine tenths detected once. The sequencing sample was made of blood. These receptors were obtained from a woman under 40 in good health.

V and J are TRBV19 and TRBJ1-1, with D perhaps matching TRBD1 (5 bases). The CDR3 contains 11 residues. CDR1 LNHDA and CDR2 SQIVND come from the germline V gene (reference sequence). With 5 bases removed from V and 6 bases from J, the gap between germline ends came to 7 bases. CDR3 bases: TGTGCCAGTAGTTGGGGCGCTGAAGCTTTCTTT. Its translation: CASSWGAEAFF.

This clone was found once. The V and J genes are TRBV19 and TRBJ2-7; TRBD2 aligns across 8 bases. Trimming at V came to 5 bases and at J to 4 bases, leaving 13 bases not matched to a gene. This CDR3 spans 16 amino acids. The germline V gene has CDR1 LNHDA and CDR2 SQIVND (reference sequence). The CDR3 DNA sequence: TGTGCCAGTAGTCCCCGAGGTAGCACGGGGGGGTACGAGCAGTACTTC. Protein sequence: CASSPRGSTGGYEQYF.

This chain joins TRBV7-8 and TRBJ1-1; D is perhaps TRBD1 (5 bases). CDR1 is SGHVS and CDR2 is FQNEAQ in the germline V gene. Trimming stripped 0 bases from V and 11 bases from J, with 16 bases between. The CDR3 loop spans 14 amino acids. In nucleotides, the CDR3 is TGTGCCAGCAGCTTAGCCGACAGCTTCAGTAGGGCTTTCTTT. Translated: CASSLADSFSRAFF.

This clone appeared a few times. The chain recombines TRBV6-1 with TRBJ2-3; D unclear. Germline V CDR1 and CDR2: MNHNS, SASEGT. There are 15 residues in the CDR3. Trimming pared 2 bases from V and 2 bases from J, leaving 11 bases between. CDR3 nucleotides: TGTGCCAGCAGTGAAATGGTCCGCTCCACAGATACGCAGTATTTT. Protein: CASSEMVRSTDTQYF.

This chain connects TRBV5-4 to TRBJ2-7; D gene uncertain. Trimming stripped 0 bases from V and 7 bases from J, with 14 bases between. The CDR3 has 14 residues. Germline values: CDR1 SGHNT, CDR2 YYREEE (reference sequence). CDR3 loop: CASSLEDRDSEQYF. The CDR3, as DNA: TGTGCCAGCAGCTTGGAGGACCGAGATAGTGAGCAGTACTTC.

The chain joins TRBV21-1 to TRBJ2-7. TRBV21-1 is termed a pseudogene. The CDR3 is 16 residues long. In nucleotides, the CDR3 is TGTGCCAGCCTGACCCCCCCCGGGGGCGAGTCCTACGAGCAGTACTTC. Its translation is CASLTPPGGESYEQYF.

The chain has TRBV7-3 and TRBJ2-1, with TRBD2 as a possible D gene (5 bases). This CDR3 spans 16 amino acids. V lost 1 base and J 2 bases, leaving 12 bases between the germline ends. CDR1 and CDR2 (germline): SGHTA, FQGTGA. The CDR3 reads CASSLIGPGTYNEQFF. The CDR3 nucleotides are TGTGCCAGCAGCTTAATAGGACCCGGGACCTACAATGAGCAGTTCTTC.

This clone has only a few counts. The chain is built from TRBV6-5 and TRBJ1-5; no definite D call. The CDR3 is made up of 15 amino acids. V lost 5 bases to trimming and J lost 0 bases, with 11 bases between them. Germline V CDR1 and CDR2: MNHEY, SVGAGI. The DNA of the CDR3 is TGTGCCAGCAGTCGGGGTGCAAATAGCAATCAGCCCCAGCATTTT. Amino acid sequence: CASSRGANSNQPQHF.

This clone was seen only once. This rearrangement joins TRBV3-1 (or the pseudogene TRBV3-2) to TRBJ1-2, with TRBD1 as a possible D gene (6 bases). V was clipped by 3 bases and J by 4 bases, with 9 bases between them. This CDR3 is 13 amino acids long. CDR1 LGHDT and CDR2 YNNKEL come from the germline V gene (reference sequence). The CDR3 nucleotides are TGTGCCAGCAGCCAGGACAGCTCCTATGGCTACACCTTC. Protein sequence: CASSQDSSYGYTF.

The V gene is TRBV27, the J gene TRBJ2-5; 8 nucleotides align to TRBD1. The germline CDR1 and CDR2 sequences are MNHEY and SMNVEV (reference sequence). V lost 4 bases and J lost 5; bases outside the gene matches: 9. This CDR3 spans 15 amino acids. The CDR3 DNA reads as TGTGCCAGCAGTTCCAGGCGGACAGGGTGGGAGACCCAGTACTTC. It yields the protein CASSSRRTGWETQYF.

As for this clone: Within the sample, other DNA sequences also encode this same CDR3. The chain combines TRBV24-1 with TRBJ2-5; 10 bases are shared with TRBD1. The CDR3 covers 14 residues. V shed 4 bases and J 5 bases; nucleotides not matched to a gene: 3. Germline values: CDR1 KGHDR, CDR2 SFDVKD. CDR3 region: CATSEGTGVETQYF. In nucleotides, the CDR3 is TGTGCCACCAGTGAGGGGACAGGGGTCGAGACCCAGTACTTC.